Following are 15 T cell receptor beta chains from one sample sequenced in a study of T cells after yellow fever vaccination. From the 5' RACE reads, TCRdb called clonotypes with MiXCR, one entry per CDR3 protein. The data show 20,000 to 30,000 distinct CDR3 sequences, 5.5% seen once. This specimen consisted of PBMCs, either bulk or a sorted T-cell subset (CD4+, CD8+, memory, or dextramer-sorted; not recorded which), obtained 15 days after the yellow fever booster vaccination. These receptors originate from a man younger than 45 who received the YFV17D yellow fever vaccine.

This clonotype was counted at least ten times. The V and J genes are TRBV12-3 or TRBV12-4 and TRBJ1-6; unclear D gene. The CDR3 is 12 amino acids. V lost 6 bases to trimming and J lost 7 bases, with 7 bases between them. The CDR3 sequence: CASSSTNSPLHF. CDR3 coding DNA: TGTGCCAGCAGCTCCACGAATTCACCCCTCCACTTT.

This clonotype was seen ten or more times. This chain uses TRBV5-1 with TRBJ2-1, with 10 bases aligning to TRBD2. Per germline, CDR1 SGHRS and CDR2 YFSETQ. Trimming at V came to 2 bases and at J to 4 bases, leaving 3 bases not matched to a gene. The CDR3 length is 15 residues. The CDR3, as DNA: TGCGCCAGCAGCTTACTAGCGGGGTCATACAATGAGCAGTTCTTC. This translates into CASSLLAGSYNEQFF.

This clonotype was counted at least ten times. CDR3 bases: TGTGCCAGCTTATGGGGGCCCGGGGAGCTGTTTTTT. This sequence encodes CASLWGPGELFF. The V gene is TRBV11-2, the J gene TRBJ2-2, with D possibly matching TRBD1 (6 bases). Germline V lookup: CDR1 SGHAT, CDR2 FQNNGV. The CDR3 sequence is 12 residues long. V lost 8 bases and J lost 6, with 10 bases in between.

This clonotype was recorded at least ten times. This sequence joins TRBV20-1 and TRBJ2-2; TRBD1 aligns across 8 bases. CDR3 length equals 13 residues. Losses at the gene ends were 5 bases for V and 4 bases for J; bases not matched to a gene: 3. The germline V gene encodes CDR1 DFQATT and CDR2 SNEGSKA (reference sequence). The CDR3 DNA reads TGCAGTGCTCCGGGACAGGCCACCGGGGAGCTGTTTTTT. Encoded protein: CSAPGQATGELFF.

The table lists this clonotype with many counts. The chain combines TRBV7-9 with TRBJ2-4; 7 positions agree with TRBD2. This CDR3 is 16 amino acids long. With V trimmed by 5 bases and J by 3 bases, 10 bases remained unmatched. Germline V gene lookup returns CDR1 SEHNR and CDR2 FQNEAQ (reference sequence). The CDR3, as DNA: TGTGCCAGCAGCGATCGGGCGGGGGAGGTCAAAAACATTCAGTACTTC. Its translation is CASSDRAGEVKNIQYF.

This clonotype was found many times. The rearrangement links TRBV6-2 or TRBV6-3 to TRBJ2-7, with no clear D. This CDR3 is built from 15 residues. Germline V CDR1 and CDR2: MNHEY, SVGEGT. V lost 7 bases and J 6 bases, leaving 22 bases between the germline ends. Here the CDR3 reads CASKETGAMVGEQYF. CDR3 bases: TGTGCCAGCAAGGAGACGGGCGCGATGGTGGGCGAGCAGTACTTC.

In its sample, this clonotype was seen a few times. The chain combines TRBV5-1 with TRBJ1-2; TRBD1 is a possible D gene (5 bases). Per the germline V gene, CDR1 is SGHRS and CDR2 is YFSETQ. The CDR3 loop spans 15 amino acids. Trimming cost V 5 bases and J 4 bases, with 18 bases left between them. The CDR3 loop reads CASSPGEGTAYGYTF. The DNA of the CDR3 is TGCGCCAGCAGTCCTGGCGAGGGGACGGCCTATGGCTACACCTTC. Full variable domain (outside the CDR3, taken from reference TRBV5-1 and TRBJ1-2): KAGVTQTPRYLIKTRGQQVTLSCSPISGHRSVSWYQQTPGQGLQFLFEYFSETQRNKGNFPGRFSGRQFSNSRSEMNVSTLELGDSALYLCASSPGEGTAYGYTFGSGTRLTVV.

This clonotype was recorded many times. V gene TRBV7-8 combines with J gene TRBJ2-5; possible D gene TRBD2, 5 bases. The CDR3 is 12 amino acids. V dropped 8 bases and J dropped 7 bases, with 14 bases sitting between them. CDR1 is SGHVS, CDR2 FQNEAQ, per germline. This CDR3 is CASLARRGTQYF. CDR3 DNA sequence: TGTGCCAGCCTAGCAAGGCGAGGGACCCAGTACTTC.

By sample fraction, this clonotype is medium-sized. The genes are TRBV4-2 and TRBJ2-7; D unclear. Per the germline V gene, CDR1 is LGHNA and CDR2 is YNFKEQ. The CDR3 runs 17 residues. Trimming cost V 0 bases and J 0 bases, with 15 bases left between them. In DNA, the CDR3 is TGTGCCAGCAGCCAAGATCGTTGGCAGGTCAGCTCCTACGAGCAGTACTTC. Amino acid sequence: CASSQDRWQVSSYEQYF.

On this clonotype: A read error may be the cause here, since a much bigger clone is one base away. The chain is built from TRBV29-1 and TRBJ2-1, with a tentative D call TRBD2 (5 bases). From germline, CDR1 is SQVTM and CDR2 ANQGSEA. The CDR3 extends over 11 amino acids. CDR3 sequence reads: CSVSGLDERFF. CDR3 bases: TGCAGCGTAAGCGGCCTCGATGAGCGGTTCTTC.

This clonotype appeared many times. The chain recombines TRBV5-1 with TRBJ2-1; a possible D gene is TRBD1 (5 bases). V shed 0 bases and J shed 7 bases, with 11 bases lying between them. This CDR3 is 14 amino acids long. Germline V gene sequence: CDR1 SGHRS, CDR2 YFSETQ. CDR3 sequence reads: CASSLDRLNNEQFF. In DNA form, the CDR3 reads TGCGCCAGCAGCTTGGACAGGCTTAATAATGAGCAGTTCTTC.

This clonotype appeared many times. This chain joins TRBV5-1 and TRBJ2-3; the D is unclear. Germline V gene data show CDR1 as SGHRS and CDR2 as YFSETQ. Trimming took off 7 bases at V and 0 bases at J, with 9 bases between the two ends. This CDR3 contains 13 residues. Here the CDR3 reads CASADGSTDTQYF. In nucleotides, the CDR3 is TGCGCCAGCGCGGACGGGAGCACAGATACGCAGTATTTT.

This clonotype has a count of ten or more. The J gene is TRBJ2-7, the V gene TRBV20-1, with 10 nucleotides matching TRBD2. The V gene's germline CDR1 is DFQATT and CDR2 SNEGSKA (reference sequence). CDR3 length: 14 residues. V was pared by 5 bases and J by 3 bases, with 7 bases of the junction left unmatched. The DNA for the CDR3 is TGCAGTGCTTACTCTAGCGGGAGCCTCTACGAGCAGTACTTC. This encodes CSAYSSGSLYEQYF.

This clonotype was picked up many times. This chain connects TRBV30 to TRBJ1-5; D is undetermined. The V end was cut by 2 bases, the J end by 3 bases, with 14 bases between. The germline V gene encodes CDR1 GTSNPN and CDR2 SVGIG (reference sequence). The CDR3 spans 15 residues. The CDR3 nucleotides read TGTGCCTGGAGTAAAGCCGACCTTTCCAATCAGCCCCAGCATTTT. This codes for CAWSKADLSNQPQHF.

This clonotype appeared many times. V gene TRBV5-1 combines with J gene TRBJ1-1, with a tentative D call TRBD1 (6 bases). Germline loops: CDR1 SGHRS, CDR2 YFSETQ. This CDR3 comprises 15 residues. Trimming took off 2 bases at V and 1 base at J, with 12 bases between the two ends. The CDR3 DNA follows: TGCGCCAGCAGCTTAACAGGGTTGGGGAACACTGAAGCTTTCTTT. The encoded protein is CASSLTGLGNTEAFF.